Listed below are T cell receptor beta chains from one sample, sequenced in a study of T cell responses to AZD1222 COVID-19 vaccine. Assay used: immunoSEQ multiplex PCR; TCRdb lists only in-frame clones, some missing. In the table there are 150,000 to 200,000 clones, approximately 90% of which are singletons. The source was peripheral blood, collected on day 0 of AZD1222 vaccination. These receptor sequences come from an adult in good health. Each CDR3 is given with its conserved first and last residue. Each record gives: V gene, J gene, clone size, D gene, CDR3 protein, CDR3 DNA. D genes are given only for firm matches. Expanded clones get a size class; other rows say once, few or many, or leave the size out.

V: TRBV5-1; J: TRBJ2-1; size: NA; D: TRBD2; CDR3: CASVKIAGKAYNEQFF; DNA: TGCGCCAGCGTTAAGATAGCGGGGAAAGCCTACAATGAGCAGTTCTTC
V: TRBV20-1; J: TRBJ1-5; size: NA; D: NA; CDR3: CSASQQGPEAQPQHF; DNA: TGCAGTGCTAGTCAACAGGGTCCAGAGGCTCAGCCCCAGCATTTT
V: TRBV6-5; J: TRBJ2-1; size: NA; D: TRBD2; CDR3: CASSGLAGNNEQFF; DNA: TGTGCCAGCTCGGGACTAGCGGGGAACAATGAGCAGTTCTTC
V: TRBV28; J: TRBJ2-4; size: NA; D: NA; CDR3: CASSPDPRHIQYF; DNA: TGTGCCAGCAGCCCAGATCCCCGCCACATTCAGTACTTC
V: TRBV6-5; J: TRBJ1-2; size: NA; D: NA; CDR3: CASSYSANRDSYGYTF; DNA: TGTGCCAGCAGTTACTCCGCGAATCGGGATTCCTATGGCTACACCTTC
V: TRBV5-1; J: TRBJ2-5; size: NA; D: NA; CDR3: CASARAAQETQYF; DNA: TGCGCCAGCGCCCGAGCGGCCCAAGAGACCCAGTACTTC
V: TRBV19; J: TRBJ1-1; size: NA; D: NA; CDR3: CASSIMEGYTEAFF; DNA: TGTGCCAGTAGTATAATGGAGGGGTACACTGAAGCTTTCTTT
V: TRBV19; J: TRBJ1-2; size: NA; D: NA; CDR3: CATKDRTPNYGYTF; DNA: TGTGCCACCAAAGACAGGACTCCTAACTATGGCTACACCTTC
V: TRBV5-1; J: TRBJ1-1; size: NA; D: NA; CDR3: CASSLMIAGPNTEAFF; DNA: TGCGCCAGCAGCTTGATGATAGCAGGACCTAACACTGAAGCTTTCTTT
V: TRBV28; J: TRBJ1-6; size: NA; D: NA; CDR3: CASSFQGQRGNSPLHF; DNA: TGTGCCAGCAGTTTTCAGGGGCAGAGAGGTAATTCACCCCTCCACTTT
V: TRBV5-8; J: TRBJ1-2; size: NA; D: NA; CDR3: CASSLGLQMYYGYTF; DNA: TGTGCCAGCAGCTTGGGCCTGCAGATGTATTATGGCTACACCTTC
V: TRBV5-1; J: TRBJ1-2; size: NA; D: TRBD1; CDR3: CASRRQGDYGYTF; DNA: TGCGCCAGCAGGCGACAGGGGGACTATGGCTACACCTTC
V: TRBV19; J: TRBJ2-3; size: few; D: NA; CDR3: CASSPLAPTDTQYF; DNA: TGTGCCAGTAGCCCTCTGGCGCCGACGGATACGCAGTATTTT
V: TRBV6-4; J: TRBJ2-3; size: NA; D: TRBD1; CDR3: CASSEGTEADTQYF; DNA: TGTGCCAGCAGTGAAGGGACAGAAGCAGATACGCAGTATTTT
V: TRBV11-3; J: TRBJ2-1; size: NA; D: TRBD2; CDR3: CASSSQGLAGGNLNEQFF; DNA: TGTGCCAGCAGCTCGCAGGGACTAGCGGGAGGGAACCTCAATGAGCAGTTCTTC
V: TRBV3-1/TRBV3-2; J: TRBJ1-5; size: few; D: NA; CDR3: CASSQQGTSNQPQHF; DNA: TGTGCCAGCAGCCAACAGGGGACTAGCAATCAGCCCCAGCATTTT
V: TRBV24-1; J: TRBJ2-2; size: NA; D: NA; CDR3: CATSDLGRGAANTGELFF; DNA: TGTGCCACCAGTGATTTGGGAAGGGGGGCGGCGAACACCGGGGAGCTGTTTTTT
V: TRBV4-1; J: TRBJ2-7; size: NA; D: TRBD1; CDR3: CASSAGTGAYEQYF; DNA: TGCGCCAGCAGCGCCGGGACAGGGGCCTACGAGCAGTACTTC
V: TRBV30; J: TRBJ2-7; size: NA; D: NA; CDR3: CAWSARNEQYF; DNA: TGTGCCTGGAGTGCCAGAAACGAGCAGTACTTC
V: TRBV5-6; J: TRBJ1-5; size: NA; D: NA; CDR3: CASSPVGTNQPQHF; DNA: TGTGCCAGCAGCCCGGTGGGGACCAATCAGCCCCAGCATTTT
V: TRBV18; J: TRBJ1-6; size: NA; D: NA; CDR3: CASSPPSGVLHSPLHF; DNA: TGTGCCAGCTCACCACCCTCCGGGGTGTTACATTCACCCCTCCACTTT
V: TRBV2; J: TRBJ1-2; size: NA; D: NA; CDR3: CASSLQDARGYGYTF; DNA: TGTGCCAGCAGCCTACAGGATGCCAGGGGCTATGGCTACACCTTC
V: TRBV18; J: TRBJ1-4; size: once; D: TRBD1; CDR3: CASSPETSRGQLNEKLFF; DNA: TGTGCCAGCTCACCAGAAACCTCACGGGGACAGCTTAATGAAAAACTGTTTTTT
V: TRBV6-5; J: TRBJ1-1; size: NA; D: TRBD1; CDR3: CAAPGDRGMNTEAFF; DNA: TGTGCCGCACCTGGGGACAGGGGGATGAACACTGAAGCTTTCTTT
V: TRBV4-1; J: TRBJ2-1; size: NA; D: NA; CDR3: CASSRAGNEQFF; DNA: TGCGCCAGCAGCCGCGCCGGCAATGAGCAGTTCTTC
V: TRBV10-3; J: TRBJ1-1; size: NA; D: TRBD1; CDR3: CAIRRQGGNTEAFF; DNA: TGTGCCATCAGGAGACAGGGGGGGAACACTGAAGCTTTCTTT
V: TRBV7-9; J: TRBJ2-7; size: NA; D: TRBD2; CDR3: CASSPRTSGNYEQYF; DNA: TGTGCCAGCAGCCCCCGGACTAGCGGAAACTACGAGCAGTACTTC
V: TRBV6-5; J: TRBJ2-1; size: NA; D: NA; CDR3: CASSWTVGNEQFF; DNA: TGTGCCAGCAGTTGGACAGTCGGCAATGAGCAGTTCTTC
V: TRBV5-5; J: TRBJ1-2; size: NA; D: NA; CDR3: CASSQTGKDAYGYTF; DNA: TGTGCCAGCAGCCAAACAGGGAAGGACGCCTATGGCTACACCTTC
V: TRBV3-1/TRBV3-2; J: TRBJ2-1; size: NA; D: NA; CDR3: CASSQGGTANRNEQFF; DNA: TGTGCCAGCAGCCAAGGGGGGACGGCGAATAGGAATGAGCAGTTCTTC
V: TRBV12-3/TRBV12-4; J: TRBJ2-1; size: NA; D: TRBD1; CDR3: CASRRQGYEQFF; DNA: TGTGCCAGCAGGCGACAGGGCTATGAGCAGTTCTTC
V: TRBV5-5; J: TRBJ1-5; size: NA; D: NA; CDR3: CASSLAEGQPQHF; DNA: TGTGCCAGCAGCTTGGCCGAGGGTCAGCCCCAGCATTTT
V: TRBV27; J: TRBJ2-5; size: NA; D: NA; CDR3: CASSLRGWETQYF; DNA: TGTGCCAGCAGTTTAAGAGGGTGGGAGACCCAGTACTTC
V: TRBV7-2; J: TRBJ2-2; size: once; D: NA; CDR3: CASSPTRVTGELFF; DNA: TGTGCCAGCAGCCCGACACGGGTGACCGGGGAGCTGTTTTTT
V: TRBV2; J: TRBJ1-2; size: NA; D: NA; CDR3: CAPMMGGGTNYGYTF; DNA: TGTGCCCCCATGATGGGAGGGGGGACTAACTATGGCTACACCTTC
V: TRBV24-1; J: TRBJ1-1; size: NA; D: NA; CDR3: CATRSGSRDTEAFF; DNA: TGTGCCACCCGCTCGGGGTCTAGGGACACTGAAGCTTTCTTT
V: TRBV29-1; J: TRBJ2-1; size: NA; D: TRBD2; CDR3: CSVDVSGTSVSNEQFF; DNA: TGCAGCGTTGATGTAAGCGGGACTAGCGTCTCCAATGAGCAGTTCTTC
V: TRBV6-5; J: TRBJ2-7; size: NA; D: NA; CDR3: CASSRGGPSYEQYF; DNA: TGTGCCAGCAGTCGGGGAGGACCCTCCTACGAGCAGTACTTC
V: TRBV13; J: TRBJ2-5; size: few; D: NA; CDR3: CASSSTGQIADEETQYF; DNA: TGTGCCAGCAGCTCCACCGGTCAGATAGCGGACGAAGAGACCCAGTACTTC
V: TRBV30; J: TRBJ1-6; size: once; D: TRBD1; CDR3: CAWSIIAGGSSPLHF; DNA: TGTGCCTGGAGTATAATTGCAGGGGGCAGTTCACCCCTCCACTTT
V: TRBV18; J: TRBJ1-1; size: once; D: NA; CDR3: CASSPPGRVTEAFF; DNA: TGTGCCAGCTCACCACCCGGCAGGGTCACTGAAGCTTTCTTT
V: TRBV27; J: TRBJ1-1; size: NA; D: NA; CDR3: CASSFGGYTEAFF; DNA: TGTGCCAGCAGTTTCGGCGGGTACACTGAAGCTTTCTTT
V: TRBV6-5; J: TRBJ1-1; size: once; D: NA; CDR3: CASSFAFSSAEAFF; DNA: TGTGCCAGCAGTTTCGCCTTCTCCTCGGCTGAAGCTTTCTTT
V: TRBV9; J: TRBJ2-6; size: NA; D: TRBD1; CDR3: CASSVDRGSRNAGANVLTF; DNA: TGTGCCAGCAGCGTGGACAGGGGGTCAAGGAATGCTGGGGCCAACGTCCTGACTTTC
V: TRBV2; J: TRBJ2-3; size: NA; D: NA; CDR3: CASSPGRNTDTQYF; DNA: TGTGCCAGCAGCCCCGGACGGAACACAGATACGCAGTATTTT
V: TRBV19; J: TRBJ1-4; size: NA; D: NA; CDR3: CASRSAVFEKLFF; DNA: TGTGCCAGTAGGTCTGCGGTTTTCGAAAAACTGTTTTTT
V: TRBV7-2; J: TRBJ2-7; size: NA; D: NA; CDR3: CASSPMRRRSSYEQYF; DNA: TGTGCCAGCAGCCCCATGCGGCGTAGGAGCTCCTACGAGCAGTACTTC
V: TRBV7-9; J: TRBJ2-3; size: NA; D: NA; CDR3: CASSFRGASGGTQYF; DNA: TGTGCCAGCAGCTTCCGGGGCGCGTCCGGGGGTACGCAGTATTTT
V: TRBV3-1/TRBV3-2; J: TRBJ2-7; size: NA; D: TRBD2; CDR3: CASSQGQTSGDTYEQYF; DNA: TGTGCCAGCAGCCAAGGACAGACAAGCGGGGATACCTACGAGCAGTACTTC
V: TRBV2; J: TRBJ2-2; size: NA; D: NA; CDR3: CASRGNTGELFF; DNA: TGTGCCAGCAGAGGAAACACCGGGGAGCTGTTTTTT
V: TRBV5-6; J: TRBJ2-7; size: once; D: NA; CDR3: CASSYAGTEGPEQYF; DNA: TGTGCCAGCAGCTATGCCGGGACGGAGGGACCTGAGCAGTACTTC
V: TRBV27; J: TRBJ2-7; size: NA; D: NA; CDR3: CASSLSGFQTYEQYF; DNA: TGTGCCAGCAGTTTATCTGGCTTTCAAACCTACGAGCAGTACTTC
V: TRBV28; J: TRBJ1-2; size: NA; D: NA; CDR3: CASRQGGYGYTF; DNA: TGTGCCAGCAGACAGGGAGGCTATGGCTACACCTTC
V: TRBV7-8; J: TRBJ1-2; size: NA; D: NA; CDR3: CASSSQGIPTGNYGYTF; DNA: TGTGCCAGCAGCTCGCAGGGTATCCCTACCGGTAACTATGGCTACACCTTC